Presented here are 23 T cell receptor beta chains from one specimen sequenced in a study of cytomegalovirus exposure and HLA in healthy donors. Use of 60 Vbeta and 13 Jbeta primers characterized the PCR. Profiling relied on immunoSEQ multiplex PCR, and the TCRdb table lists in-frame clones only, not all of them. Here the sample table reports roughly 150,000 clones. Source material: PBMCs. These receptors came from a woman between 45 and 65 years old in good health and CMV-seronegative.

This chain uses TRBV29-1 with TRBJ2-2; a weak D match, TRBD2 (6 bases). CDR3 length: 14 amino acids. Trimming stripped 3 bases from V and 0 bases from J, with 8 bases between. Germline CDR1 SQVTM, CDR2 ANQGSEA. CDR3 protein: CSVDASANTGELFF. The CDR3 DNA is TGCAGCGTTGATGCTAGCGCGAACACCGGGGAGCTGTTTTTT.

The rearrangement links TRBV19 to TRBJ1-2, with TRBD1 matching over 10 bases. V was clipped by 7 bases and J by 10 bases; unmatched bases: 9. CDR1 LNHDA and CDR2 SQIVND come from the germline V gene (reference sequence). CDR3 length equals 13 residues. In DNA, the CDR3 is TGTGCCAGTACCCGGGGACAGGGGAATCCCTACACCTTC. Protein product: CASTRGQGNPYTF. The full variable domain, completed using reference TRBV19 and TRBJ1-2, is DGGITQSPKYLFRKEGQNVTLSCEQNLNHDAMYWYRQDPGQGLRLIYYSQIVNDFQKGDIAEGYSVSREKKESFPLTVTSAQKNPTAFYLCASTRGQGNPYTFGSGTRLTVV.

The rearrangement joins TRBV4-3 to TRBJ2-2; TRBD2 matches 10 bases. The CDR3 is 18 amino acids. The V and J ends lost 1 base and 1 base, in that order; junction bases with no gene match: 6. CDR1 is LGHNA, CDR2 YSLEER, per germline. CDR3 amino acids: CASSQGVPSGRNTGELFF. The CDR3 DNA reads as TGCGCCAGCAGCCAAGGGGTTCCTAGCGGGAGGAACACCGGGGAGCTGTTTTTT.

V gene TRBV27 combines with J gene TRBJ1-2, with TRBD1 identical over 11 bases. This CDR3 is built from 17 residues. V was clipped by 5 bases and J by 1 base; unmatched bases: 9. CDR1 and CDR2 from the germline V gene are MNHEY and SMNVEV (reference sequence). The CDR3 here is CASSVRTGTGGNYGYTF. The CDR3 DNA reads as TGTGCCAGCAGTGTACGAACCGGGACAGGGGGTAACTATGGCTACACCTTC.

This rearrangement joins TRBV9 to TRBJ2-7; 8 bases are shared with TRBD1. Germline V CDR1 and CDR2: SGDLS, YYNGEE. This CDR3 is built from 13 residues. J gave up 5 bases and V 4 bases, and 5 bases lay outside the gene matches. In DNA, the CDR3 is TGTGCCAGCAGCCGACAGGGGTTGGACGAGCAGTACTTC. Residues: CASSRQGLDEQYF.

This sequence joins TRBV7-6 and TRBJ2-5; no firm D call. Germline-derived CDR1 and CDR2 are SGHVS and FNYEAQ. This CDR3 comprises 14 residues. Trimming shortened V by 1 base and J by 2 bases, and 8 bases separated the two germline ends. The chain's CDR3 is CASSLGSVQETQYF. The CDR3 DNA reads as TGTGCCAGCAGCTTAGGAAGCGTACAAGAGACCCAGTACTTC.

The gene calls are TRBV1 and TRBJ1-4; TRBD1 reflects the table's D call only, with no check against the DNA. TRBV1 is flagged as a pseudogene. The CDR3 extends over 13 amino acids. CDR3 region: CTSKGQGNEKLFF. CDR3 sequence (DNA): TGCACCAGCAAGGGACAGGGGAATGAAAAACTGTTTTTT.

This chain links TRBV9 with TRBJ2-2; D unresolved. From germline, CDR1 is SGDLS and CDR2 YYNGEE. The CDR3 extends over 13 amino acids. V gave up 5 bases and J gave up 1 base, with 6 bases separating them. The CDR3 DNA sequence: TGTGCCAGCAGAGAACAGAACACCGGGGAGCTGTTTTTT. This gives the protein CASREQNTGELFF.

This sequence joins TRBV28 and TRBJ2-3, with D possibly matching TRBD1 (5 bases). This CDR3 spans 14 amino acids. Germline loops: CDR1 MDHEN, CDR2 SYDVKM. With 7 bases removed from V and 1 base from J, the gap between germline ends came to 12 bases. As DNA, the CDR3 is TGTGCCAGCACGCAGGGATTTGGCACAGATACGCAGTATTTT. Translated: CASTQGFGTDTQYF.

The chain has TRBV5-6 and TRBJ1-4; unclear D gene. V lost 3 bases and J lost 8, with 8 bases in between. The CDR3 loop spans 12 amino acids. Looked up from germline, CDR1 is SGHDT and CDR2 is YYEEEE. CDR3 in DNA: TGTGCCAGCAGCTACGGGATAGAAAAACTGTTTTTT. Translating gives CASSYGIEKLFF.

The chain carries TRBV30 and TRBJ1-5, with D uncertain. CDR3 length: 14 amino acids. CDR1 and CDR2 (germline): GTSNPN, SVGIG (reference sequence). Trimming took off 0 bases at V and 2 bases at J, with 8 bases between the two ends. In DNA form, the CDR3 reads TGTGCCTGGAGTGTACGGGGAGGCAATCAGCCCCAGCATTTT. As protein: CAWSVRGGNQPQHF.

V gene TRBV6-6 combines with J gene TRBJ1-5, with TRBD1 matching over 8 bases. The CDR3 length is 16 residues. CDR1 is MNHNY and CDR2 is SVGAGI in the germline V gene (reference sequence). J was trimmed by 3 bases and V by 9 bases; bases with no gene match: 13. The CDR3 region is CASTDRDRHINQPQHF. The CDR3, as DNA: TGTGCCAGTACGGACAGGGACCGACATATCAATCAGCCCCAGCATTTT.

The chain employs TRBV30 and TRBJ2-5; TRBD1 matches at 9 bases. J lost 4 bases, V lost 2 bases, and 5 bases had no gene match. This CDR3 is built from 14 residues. Per the germline V gene, CDR1 is GTSNPN and CDR2 is SVGIG (reference sequence). CDR3 sequence: CAWSISGQGETQYF. In DNA, the CDR3 is TGTGCCTGGAGTATCTCGGGACAGGGAGAGACCCAGTACTTC. Complete variable domain (other parts from reference TRBV30 and TRBJ2-5): SQTIHQWPATLVQPVGSPLSLECTVEGTSNPNLYWYRQAAGRGLQLLFYSVGIGQISSEVPQNLSASRPQDRQFILSSKKLLLSDSGFYLCAWSISGQGETQYFGPGTRLLVL.

The chain carries TRBV19 and TRBJ1-2; D may be TRBD1 (6 bases). Per the germline V gene, CDR1 is LNHDA and CDR2 is SQIVND (reference sequence). V was clipped by 2 bases and J by 8 bases, with 21 bases between them. The CDR3 extends over 16 amino acids. The CDR3 protein is CASSIWAGALIGGYTF. The CDR3 DNA sequence: TGTGCCAGTAGTATATGGGCAGGGGCCCTTATTGGAGGCTACACCTTC.

V and J are TRBV4-1 and TRBJ2-7, with TRBD2 as a possible D gene (6 bases). The V gene lost 4 bases and the J gene lost 0 bases, with 16 bases spanning the gap. The germline V gene encodes CDR1 MGHRA and CDR2 YSYEKL. The CDR3 is 16 residues long. DNA of the CDR3: TGCGCCAGCAGCCCTGGGGGGTCGACGGCCTCCTACGAGCAGTACTTC. Residues: CASSPGGSTASYEQYF.

The CDR3 nucleotides read TGTGCCAGCAGTTTGATAACTCCCGGGGGTGAAGCTTTCTTT. Translation: CASSLITPGGEAFF. The chain has TRBV28 and TRBJ1-1; possibly TRBD1 for D (5 bases). Germline V gives CDR1 MDHEN, CDR2 SYDVKM. CDR3 length equals 14 residues. Trimming took off 3 bases at V and 7 bases at J, with 15 bases between the two ends.

This chain joins TRBV5-1 and TRBJ2-3; 7 bases are a match to TRBD1. The trim removed 2 bases at V and 5 bases at J, leaving 11 bases unmatched. This CDR3 region has 16 residues. CDR1 is SGHRS, CDR2 YFSETQ, per germline. The CDR3 loop is CASSFEGTAGVDTQYF. The CDR3 nucleotides are TGCGCCAGCAGCTTCGAAGGGACAGCCGGGGTAGATACGCAGTATTTT.

This chain connects TRBV7-6 to TRBJ2-1, with 10 bases lining up with TRBD2. The germline CDR1 and CDR2 sequences are SGHVS and FNYEAQ. The CDR3 is made up of 16 amino acids. The V and J ends lost 0 bases and 3 bases, in that order; junction bases with no gene match: 2. As DNA, the CDR3 is TGTGCCAGCAGCTTAGCGTTAGCGGGGGGCTACAATGAGCAGTTCTTC. It translates to CASSLALAGGYNEQFF.

This chain connects TRBV7-3 to TRBJ2-1, with D maybe TRBD2 (6 bases). The V end was cut by 5 bases, the J end by 1 base, with 15 bases between. This CDR3 comprises 16 residues. In germline, CDR1 is SGHTA, CDR2 FQGTGA. CDR3 region: CASSLKLATSYNEQFF. In nucleotides, the CDR3 is TGTGCCAGCAGCCTAAAACTAGCCACGTCCTACAATGAGCAGTTCTTC. Combining the CDR3 with reference TRBV7-3 and TRBJ2-1 gives the whole variable domain GAGVSQTPSNKVTEKGKYVELRCDPISGHTALYWYRQSLGQGPEFLIYFQGTGAADDSGLPNDRFFAVRPEGSVSTLKIQRTERGDSAVYLCASSLKLATSYNEQFFGPGTRLTVL.

The chain uses TRBV4-2 and TRBJ1-5, with TRBD1 matching 7 bases. This CDR3 comprises 15 residues. The V and J ends lost 0 bases and 4 bases, in that order; junction bases with no gene match: 3. Germline CDR1 LGHNA, CDR2 YNFKEQ. The CDR3 reads CASSQEVGQNQPQHF. The CDR3 DNA reads TGTGCCAGCAGCCAAGAGGTGGGACAGAATCAGCCCCAGCATTTT.

The chain carries TRBV27 and TRBJ2-7, with 9 bases fitting TRBD1. Germline V lookup: CDR1 MNHEY, CDR2 SMNVEV (reference sequence). The V and J ends lost 4 bases and 6 bases, in that order; junction bases with no gene match: 7. This CDR3 is 14 amino acids long. The chain's CDR3 is CASSWTGTGSEQYF. CDR3 in DNA: TGTGCCAGCAGTTGGACCGGGACAGGGAGCGAGCAGTACTTC.

This chain connects TRBV10-3 to TRBJ1-2; D is undetermined. This CDR3 has 12 amino acids. CDR1 and CDR2 (germline): ENHRY, SYGVKD. V was clipped by 4 bases and J by 8 bases, with 11 bases between them. The CDR3 nucleotides are TGTGCCATCAGTGGCCGGGTTATGGGCTACACCTTC. This codes for CAISGRVMGYTF.

This chain connects TRBV19 to TRBJ2-4; 8 positions agree with TRBD2. J lost 7 bases, V lost 3 bases, and 8 bases had no gene match. CDR1 is LNHDA and CDR2 is SQIVND in the germline V gene (reference sequence). There are 15 residues in the CDR3. The CDR3 region has the DNA TGTGCCAGTAGTATGGAGAGCGGGAGAGGGAACATTCAGTACTTC. This gives the protein CASSMESGRGNIQYF.